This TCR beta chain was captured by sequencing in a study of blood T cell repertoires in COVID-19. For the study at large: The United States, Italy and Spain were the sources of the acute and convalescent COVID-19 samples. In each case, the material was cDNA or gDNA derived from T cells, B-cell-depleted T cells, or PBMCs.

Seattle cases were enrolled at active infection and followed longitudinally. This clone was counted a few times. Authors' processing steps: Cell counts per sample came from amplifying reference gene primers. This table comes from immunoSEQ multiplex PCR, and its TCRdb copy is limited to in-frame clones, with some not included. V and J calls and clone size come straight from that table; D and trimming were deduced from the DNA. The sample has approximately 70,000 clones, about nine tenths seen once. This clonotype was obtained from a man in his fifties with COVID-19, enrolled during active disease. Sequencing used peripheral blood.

The CDR3 region is CASSQEGPGNYGYTF. DNA for the CDR3: TGCGCCAGCAGCCAAGAGGGTCCAGGGAACTATGGCTACACCTTC. V gene TRBV4-1 combines with J gene TRBJ1-2, with TRBD1 as a possible D gene (5 bases). CDR3 length: 15 amino acids. Trimming left V 0 bases short and J 2 bases short, with 10 bases between. Germline assignment: CDR1 MGHRA and CDR2 YSYEKL.